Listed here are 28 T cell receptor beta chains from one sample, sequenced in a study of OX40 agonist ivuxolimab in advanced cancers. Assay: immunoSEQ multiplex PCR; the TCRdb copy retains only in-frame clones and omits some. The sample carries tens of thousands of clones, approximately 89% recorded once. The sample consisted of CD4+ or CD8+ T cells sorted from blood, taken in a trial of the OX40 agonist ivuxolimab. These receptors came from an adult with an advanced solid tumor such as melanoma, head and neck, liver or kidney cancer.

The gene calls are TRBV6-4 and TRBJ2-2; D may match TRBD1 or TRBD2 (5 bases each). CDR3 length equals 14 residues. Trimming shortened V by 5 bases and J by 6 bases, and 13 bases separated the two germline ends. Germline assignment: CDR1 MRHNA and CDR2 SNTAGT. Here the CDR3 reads CASSRDLGPGELFF. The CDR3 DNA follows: TGTGCCAGCAGTCGGGACCTGGGACCCGGGGAGCTGTTTTTT.

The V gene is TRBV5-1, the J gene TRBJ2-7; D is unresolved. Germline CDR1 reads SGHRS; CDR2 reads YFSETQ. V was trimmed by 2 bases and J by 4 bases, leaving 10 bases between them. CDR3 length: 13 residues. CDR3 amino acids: CASSLVPDYEQYF. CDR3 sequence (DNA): TGCGCCAGCAGCTTAGTCCCAGATTACGAGCAGTACTTC.

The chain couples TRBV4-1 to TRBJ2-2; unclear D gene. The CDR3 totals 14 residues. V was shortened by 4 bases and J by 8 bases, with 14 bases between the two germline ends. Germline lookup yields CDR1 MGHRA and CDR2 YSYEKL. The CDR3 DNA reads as TGCGCCAGCAGCCCTGAGGACCTGCAGGGGGAGCTGTTTTTT. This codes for CASSPEDLQGELFF.

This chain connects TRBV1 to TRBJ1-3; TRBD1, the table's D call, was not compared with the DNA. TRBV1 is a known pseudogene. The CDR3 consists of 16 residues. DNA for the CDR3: TGCACCAGCAGCCAGGGCGACAGGGAGACAGGAAACACCATATATTTT. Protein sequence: CTSSQGDRETGNTIYF.

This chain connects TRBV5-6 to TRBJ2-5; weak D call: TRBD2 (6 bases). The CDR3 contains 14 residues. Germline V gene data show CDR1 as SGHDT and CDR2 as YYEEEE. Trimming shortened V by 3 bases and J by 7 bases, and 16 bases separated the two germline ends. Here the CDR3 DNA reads TGTGCCAGCAGCTGGGACTTCAGGGCGGGGACCCAGTACTTC. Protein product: CASSWDFRAGTQYF.

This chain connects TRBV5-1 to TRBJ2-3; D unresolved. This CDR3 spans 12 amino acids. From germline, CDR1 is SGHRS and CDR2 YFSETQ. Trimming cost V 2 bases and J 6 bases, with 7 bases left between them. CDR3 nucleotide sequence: TGCGCCAGCAGCTTCGTCCAGGATACGCAGTATTTT. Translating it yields CASSFVQDTQYF.

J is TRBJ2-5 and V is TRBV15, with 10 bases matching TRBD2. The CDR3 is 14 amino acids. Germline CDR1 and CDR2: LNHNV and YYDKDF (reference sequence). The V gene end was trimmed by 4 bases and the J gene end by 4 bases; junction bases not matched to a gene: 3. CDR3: CATSMSSGGETQYF. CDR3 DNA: TGTGCCACCAGCATGTCTAGCGGGGGAGAGACCCAGTACTTC.

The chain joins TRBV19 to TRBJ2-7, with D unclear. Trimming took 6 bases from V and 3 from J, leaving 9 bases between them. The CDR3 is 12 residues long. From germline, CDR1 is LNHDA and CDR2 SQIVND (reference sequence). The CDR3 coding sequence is TGTGCCAGTAGCCCCAACCGCTACGAGCAGTACTTC. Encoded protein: CASSPNRYEQYF.

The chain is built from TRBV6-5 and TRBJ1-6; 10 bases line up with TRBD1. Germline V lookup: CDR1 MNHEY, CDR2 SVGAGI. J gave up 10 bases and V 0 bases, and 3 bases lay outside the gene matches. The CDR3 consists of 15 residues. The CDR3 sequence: CASSYSGTGDSPLHF. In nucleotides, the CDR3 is TGTGCCAGCAGTTACTCCGGGACAGGGGACTCACCCCTCCACTTT.

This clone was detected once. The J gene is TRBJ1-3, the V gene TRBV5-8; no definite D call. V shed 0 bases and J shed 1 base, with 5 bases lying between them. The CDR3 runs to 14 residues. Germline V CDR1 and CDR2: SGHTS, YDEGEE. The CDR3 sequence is CASSLAGSGNTIYF. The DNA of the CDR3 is TGTGCCAGCAGCTTGGCCGGATCTGGAAACACCATATATTTT. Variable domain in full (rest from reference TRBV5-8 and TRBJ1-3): EAGVTQSPTHLIKTRGQQATLRCSPISGHTSVYWYQQALGLGLQFLLWYDEGEERNRGNFPPRFSGRQFPNYSSELNVNALELEDSALYLCASSLAGSGNTIYFGEGSWLTVV.

The CDR3 spells CASSPGSYGYTF. The CDR3, as DNA: TGCGCCAGCAGCCCCGGGTCCTATGGCTACACCTTC. V usage is TRBV5-1 and J usage is TRBJ1-2; no firm D call. Germline CDR1 and CDR2: SGHRS and YFSETQ. Trimming pared 4 bases from V and 4 bases from J, leaving 8 bases between. The CDR3 is 12 amino acids.

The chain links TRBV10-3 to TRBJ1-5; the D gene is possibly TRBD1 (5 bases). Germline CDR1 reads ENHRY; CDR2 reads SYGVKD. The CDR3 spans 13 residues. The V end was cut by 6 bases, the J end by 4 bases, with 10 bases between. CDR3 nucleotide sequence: TGTGCCATCAGAGGGGAAGTGAATCAGCCCCAGCATTTT. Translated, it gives CAIRGEVNQPQHF.

Written as DNA, the CDR3 is TGCGCCAGCAGGCGTATGACAGGGAGCACAGATACGCAGTATTTT. Its translation is CASRRMTGSTDTQYF. The chain combines TRBV5-1 with TRBJ2-3; 7 bases match TRBD1. The CDR3 covers 15 residues. The germline V gene has CDR1 SGHRS and CDR2 YFSETQ. V lost 5 bases to trimming and J lost 0 bases; unmatched junction nucleotides: 6. Full variable domain (outside the CDR3, taken from reference TRBV5-1 and TRBJ2-3): KAGVTQTPRYLIKTRGQQVTLSCSPISGHRSVSWYQQTPGQGLQFLFEYFSETQRNKGNFPGRFSGRQFSNSRSEMNVSTLELGDSALYLCASRRMTGSTDTQYFGPGTRLTVL.

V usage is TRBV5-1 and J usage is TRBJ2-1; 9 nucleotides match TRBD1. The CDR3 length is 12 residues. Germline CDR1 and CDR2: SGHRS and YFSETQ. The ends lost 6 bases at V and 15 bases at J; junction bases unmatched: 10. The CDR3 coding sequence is TGCGCCAGCAAGTCCCAGGGACAGGGAACGTTCTTC. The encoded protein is CASKSQGQGTFF.

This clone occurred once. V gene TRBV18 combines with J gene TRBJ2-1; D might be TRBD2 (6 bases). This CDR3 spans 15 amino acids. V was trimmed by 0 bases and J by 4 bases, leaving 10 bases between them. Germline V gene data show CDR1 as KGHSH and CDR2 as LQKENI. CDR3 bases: TGTGCCAGCTCACCACCGGGACTTCGATACAATGAGCAGTTCTTC. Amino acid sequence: CASSPPGLRYNEQFF.

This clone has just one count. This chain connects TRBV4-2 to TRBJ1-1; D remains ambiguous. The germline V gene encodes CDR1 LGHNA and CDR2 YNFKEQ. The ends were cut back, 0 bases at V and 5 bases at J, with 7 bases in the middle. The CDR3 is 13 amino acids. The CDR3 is CASSQDGRTEAFF. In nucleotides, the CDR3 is TGTGCCAGCAGCCAAGACGGTAGGACTGAAGCTTTCTTT.

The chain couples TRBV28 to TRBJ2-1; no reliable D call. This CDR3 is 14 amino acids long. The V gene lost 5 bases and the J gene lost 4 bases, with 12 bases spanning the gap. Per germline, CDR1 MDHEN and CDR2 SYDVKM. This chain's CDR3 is CASSKQPQYNEQFF. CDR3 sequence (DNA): TGTGCCAGCAGTAAGCAACCCCAGTACAATGAGCAGTTCTTC.

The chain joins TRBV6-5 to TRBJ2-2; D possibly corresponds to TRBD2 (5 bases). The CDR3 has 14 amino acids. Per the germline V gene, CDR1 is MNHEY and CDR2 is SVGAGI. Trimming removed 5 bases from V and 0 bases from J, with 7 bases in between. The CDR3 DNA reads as TGTGCCAGCAGTACCGGGACGAACACCGGGGAGCTGTTTTTT. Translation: CASSTGTNTGELFF.

CDR3 residues: CASSLGASGGDTQYF. The CDR3 bases are TGTGCCAGCAGCTTAGGGGCCAGCGGGGGGGATACGCAGTATTTT. The chain is built from TRBV7-9 and TRBJ2-3; TRBD2 matches 9 bases. This CDR3 has 15 amino acids. Germline CDR1 and CDR2: SEHNR and FQNEAQ (reference sequence). V lost 1 base and J lost 6; bases outside the gene matches: 5.

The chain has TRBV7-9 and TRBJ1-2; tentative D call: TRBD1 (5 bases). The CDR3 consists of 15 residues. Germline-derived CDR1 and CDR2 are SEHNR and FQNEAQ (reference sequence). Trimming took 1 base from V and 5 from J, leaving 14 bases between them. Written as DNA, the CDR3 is TGTGCCAGCAGCTTAGAGGCAGGGTTGGGATATGGCTACACCTTC. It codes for CASSLEAGLGYGYTF. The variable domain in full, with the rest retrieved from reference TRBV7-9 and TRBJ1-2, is DTGVSQNPRHKITKRGQNVTFRCDPISEHNRLYWYRQTLGQGPEFLTYFQNEAQLEKSRLLSDRFSAERPKGSFSTLEIQRTEQGDSAMYLCASSLEAGLGYGYTFGSGTRLTVV.

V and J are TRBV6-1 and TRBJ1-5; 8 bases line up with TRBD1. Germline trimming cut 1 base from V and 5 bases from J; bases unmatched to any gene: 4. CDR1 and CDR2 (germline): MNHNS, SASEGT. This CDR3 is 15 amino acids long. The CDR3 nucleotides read TGTGCCAGCAGTGAAGGGGCAGGGGGCGATCAGCCCCAGCATTTT. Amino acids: CASSEGAGGDQPQHF.

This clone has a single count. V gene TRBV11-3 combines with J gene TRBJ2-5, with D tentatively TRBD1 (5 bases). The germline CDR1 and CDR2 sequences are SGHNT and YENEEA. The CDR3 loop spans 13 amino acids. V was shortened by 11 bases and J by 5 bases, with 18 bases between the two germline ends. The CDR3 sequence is CALQEQGEETQYF. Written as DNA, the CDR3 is TGTGCCCTACAAGAGCAGGGTGAGGAGACCCAGTACTTC.

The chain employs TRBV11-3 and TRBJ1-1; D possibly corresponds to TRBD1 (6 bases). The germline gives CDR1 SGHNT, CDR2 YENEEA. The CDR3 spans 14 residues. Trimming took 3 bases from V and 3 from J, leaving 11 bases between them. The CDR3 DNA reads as TGTGCCAGCAGCTTCCGACAGGCGCACACTGAAGCTTTCTTT. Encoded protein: CASSFRQAHTEAFF.

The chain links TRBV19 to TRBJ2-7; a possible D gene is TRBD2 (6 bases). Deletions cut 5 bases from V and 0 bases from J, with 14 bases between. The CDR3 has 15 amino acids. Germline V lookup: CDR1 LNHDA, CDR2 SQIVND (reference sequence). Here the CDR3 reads CASSRRAGTSYEQYF. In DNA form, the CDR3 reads TGTGCCAGTAGTCGCCGGGCGGGGACCTCCTACGAGCAGTACTTC.

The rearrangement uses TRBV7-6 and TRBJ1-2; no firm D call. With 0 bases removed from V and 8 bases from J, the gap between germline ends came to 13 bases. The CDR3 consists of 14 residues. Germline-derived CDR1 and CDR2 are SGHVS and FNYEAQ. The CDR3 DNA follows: TGTGCCAGCAGCTTAGCAGGCGGATTGGGAGGCTACACCTTC. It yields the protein CASSLAGGLGGYTF.

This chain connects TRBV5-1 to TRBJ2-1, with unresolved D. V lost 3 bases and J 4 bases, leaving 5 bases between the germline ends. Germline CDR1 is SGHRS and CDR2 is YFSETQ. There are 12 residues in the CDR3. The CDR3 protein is CASSSLYNEQFF. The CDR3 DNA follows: TGCGCCAGCAGCTCCCTTTACAATGAGCAGTTCTTC.

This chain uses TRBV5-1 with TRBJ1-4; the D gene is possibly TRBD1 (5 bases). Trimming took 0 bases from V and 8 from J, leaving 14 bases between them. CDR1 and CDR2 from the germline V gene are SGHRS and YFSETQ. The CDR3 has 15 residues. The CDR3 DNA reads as TGCGCCAGCAGCTTGGAATGGGGGGGTAAGGAAAAACTGTTTTTT. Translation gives CASSLEWGGKEKLFF.

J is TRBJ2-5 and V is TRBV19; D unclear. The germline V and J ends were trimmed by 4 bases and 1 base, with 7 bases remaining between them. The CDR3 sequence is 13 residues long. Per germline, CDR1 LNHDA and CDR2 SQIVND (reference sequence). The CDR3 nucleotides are TGTGCCAGTAGTAGCCAGGTCCAAGAGACCCAGTACTTC. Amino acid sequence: CASSSQVQETQYF.